The 14 T cell receptor beta chains below all came from one sample that was sequenced in a study of blood T cell repertoires in COVID-19. Libraries were prepared by immunoSEQ multiplex PCR; TCRdb keeps only in-frame clonotypes and omits some of them. The table lists roughly 91,000 clones, around four fifths of them singletons, with 11% in the top ten. Sequencing was performed on peripheral blood. The origin of the receptors is a man between 65 and 80 years old with acute or convalescent COVID-19.

V gene TRBV28 combines with J gene TRBJ1-5; possibly TRBD1 for D (5 bases). The CDR3 length is 13 residues. Deletions cut 10 bases from V and 2 bases from J, with 12 bases between. CDR1 and CDR2 (germline): MDHEN, SYDVKM. CDR3 residues: CATALGGNQPQHF. DNA of the CDR3: TGTGCCACCGCGTTAGGGGGCAATCAGCCCCAGCATTTT. The whole variable domain, remainder taken from reference TRBV28 and TRBJ1-5, is DVKVTQSSRYLVKRTGEKVFLECVQDMDHENMFWYRQDPGLGLRLIYFSYDVKMKEKGDIPEGYSVSREKKERFSLILESASTNQTSMYLCATALGGNQPQHFGDGTRLSIL.

This clone was counted only a few times. The chain joins TRBV4-2 to TRBJ2-2; D not certain. V lost 4 bases to trimming and J lost 5 bases, with 8 bases between them. CDR3 length: 13 amino acids. In germline, CDR1 is LGHNA, CDR2 YNFKEQ. The CDR3 DNA reads as TGTGCCAGCAGCCGGAGTGGTACCGGGGAGCTGTTTTTT. This encodes CASSRSGTGELFF.

This chain joins TRBV6-1 and TRBJ1-2; 9 bases align to TRBD1. CDR1 MNHNS and CDR2 SASEGT come from the germline V gene. Trimming took 3 bases from V and 4 from J; bases not matched to a gene: 3. The CDR3 is made up of 14 amino acids. CDR3 loop: CASSEGQGSYGYTF. The CDR3 DNA reads TGTGCCAGCAGTGAGGGACAGGGAAGCTATGGCTACACCTTC.

This clone was seen just once. The J gene is TRBJ1-5, the V gene TRBV4-1; D may be TRBD1 (5 bases). This CDR3 comprises 13 residues. V was clipped by 2 bases and J by 5 bases, with 7 bases between them. Germline assignment: CDR1 MGHRA and CDR2 YSYEKL. The CDR3 is CASSQSRDQPQHF. Written as DNA, the CDR3 is TGCGCCAGCAGCCAATCCAGGGATCAGCCCCAGCATTTT.

The chain couples TRBV27 to TRBJ2-3; 9 positions match TRBD2. V lost 5 bases to trimming and J lost 3 bases; unmatched junction nucleotides: 18. The CDR3 is 19 amino acids. The germline V gene has CDR1 MNHEY and CDR2 SMNVEV (reference sequence). The CDR3 protein is CASSLLGGGGASGTDTQYF. Written as DNA, the CDR3 is TGTGCCAGCAGTCTCCTCGGGGGCGGGGGGGCGAGTGGGACAGATACGCAGTATTTT.

This clone occurred once. This sequence joins TRBV6-5 and TRBJ1-2, with TRBD1 identical over 8 bases. The CDR3 has 12 residues. The germline CDR1 and CDR2 sequences are MNHEY and SVGAGI. Trimming at V came to 7 bases and at J to 4 bases, leaving 2 bases not matched to a gene. The CDR3 loop is CASIGQGYGYTF. The CDR3 bases are TGTGCCAGCATCGGACAGGGCTATGGCTACACCTTC.

This chain links TRBV19 with TRBJ1-2; TRBD1 matches at 7 bases. The CDR3 is 14 residues long. The trim removed 6 bases at V and 8 bases at J, leaving 12 bases unmatched. Germline CDR1 reads LNHDA; CDR2 reads SQIVND (reference sequence). In nucleotides, the CDR3 is TGTGCCAGTAGCATGGGACAGCCCCTCCGGGGCTACACCTTC. As protein: CASSMGQPLRGYTF.

The CDR3 DNA reads as TGTGCCAGCAGCAAGGACGGGCAGCGGGCTTACAATGAGCAGTTCTTC. Its protein is CASSKDGQRAYNEQFF. The chain joins TRBV5-4 to TRBJ2-1, with a tentative D call TRBD2 (6 bases). V shed 4 bases and J shed 4 bases, with 18 bases lying between them. In germline, CDR1 is SGHNT, CDR2 YYREEE (reference sequence). The CDR3 spans 16 residues.

This clone was seen only once. The V gene is TRBV5-1, the J gene TRBJ1-1; D remains unclear. Germline values: CDR1 SGHRS, CDR2 YFSETQ. CDR3 size: 17 residues. Trimming shortened V by 3 bases and J by 1 base, and 19 bases separated the two germline ends. CDR3 in amino acids: CASSSGRWAEANTEAFF. For the CDR3, the DNA is TGCGCCAGCAGCTCTGGTCGGTGGGCCGAAGCGAACACTGAAGCTTTCTTT.

The chain joins TRBV7-8 to TRBJ2-3; 10 nucleotides line up with TRBD2. This CDR3 spans 20 amino acids. V was pared by 5 bases and J by 2 bases, with 19 bases of the junction left unmatched. The germline CDR1 and CDR2 sequences are SGHVS and FQNEAQ. This chain's CDR3 is CASSLEISGGPPPDTDTQYF. CDR3 bases: TGTGCCAGCAGCCTAGAGATTAGCGGGGGGCCTCCCCCTGACACAGATACGCAGTATTTT.

The V gene is TRBV7-9, the J gene TRBJ1-2; D is undetermined. Germline CDR1 and CDR2: SEHNR and FQNEAQ (reference sequence). The CDR3 covers 14 residues. Trimming took off 1 base at V and 2 bases at J, with 8 bases between the two ends. The CDR3 spells CASSLGSGNYGYTF. CDR3 sequence (DNA): TGTGCCAGCAGCTTAGGATCGGGGAACTATGGCTACACCTTC. Full variable domain (rest looked up from reference TRBV7-9 and TRBJ1-2): DTGVSQNPRHKITKRGQNVTFRCDPISEHNRLYWYRQTLGQGPEFLTYFQNEAQLEKSRLLSDRFSAERPKGSFSTLEIQRTEQGDSAMYLCASSLGSGNYGYTFGSGTRLTVV.

There are a few counts of this clone. The genes are TRBV19 and TRBJ1-2; perhaps TRBD1 as D (6 bases). The CDR3 totals 16 residues. The germline V and J ends were trimmed by 4 bases and 2 bases, with 17 bases remaining between them. Germline CDR1 and CDR2: LNHDA and SQIVND (reference sequence). The CDR3, as DNA: TGTGCCAGTAGTAACAACCCTACCGGGACAAACTATGGCTACACCTTC. Protein product: CASSNNPTGTNYGYTF.

The rearrangement uses TRBV2 and TRBJ2-5; weak D call: TRBD1 (5 bases). Germline V gives CDR1 SNHLY, CDR2 FYNNEI. The CDR3 is made up of 12 amino acids. V was shortened by 4 bases and J by 6 bases, with 9 bases between the two germline ends. For the CDR3, the DNA is TGTGCCAGCAGTGTCCAGGGAAAGACCCAGTACTTC. Protein: CASSVQGKTQYF.

The J gene is TRBJ2-1, the V gene TRBV3-1 (or the pseudogene TRBV3-2); the match to TRBD2 covers 11 bases. The ends lost 1 base at V and 7 bases at J; junction bases unmatched: 3. The CDR3 covers 15 residues. Germline-derived CDR1 and CDR2 are LGHDT and YNNKEL (reference sequence). Here the CDR3 reads CASSQGLAGGNEQFF. The CDR3 nucleotides read TGTGCCAGCAGCCAAGGGCTAGCGGGGGGTAATGAGCAGTTCTTC.